This T cell receptor beta chain was profiled in a study of cytomegalovirus exposure and HLA in healthy donors. Study-wide points: Accounts indicate the classifier identified cytomegalovirus status with strong specificity and sensitivity.

A remark on this clone: Antigen specificity is unknown.

The CDR3 length is 13 residues. V shed 8 bases, J shed 5 bases, and the junction held 8 bases outside the gene matches. Germline-derived CDR1 and CDR2 are LNHDA and SQIVND (reference sequence). Primers included in the PCR were 60 Vbeta and 13 Jbeta primers. The repertoire was sequenced with immunoSEQ multiplex PCR; TCRdb's copy has only in-frame clones and lacks some. Among roughly 150,000 clones listed, approximately 61% were seen once. The specimen sequenced was PBMCs. This TCR was sampled from a human donor in good health. The gene calls are TRBV19 and TRBJ2-7; 8 positions match TRBD1. Here the CDR3 DNA reads TGTGCCAGTCGAGCGACAGGGGTCCACGAGCAGTACTTC. Encoded protein: CASRATGVHEQYF.